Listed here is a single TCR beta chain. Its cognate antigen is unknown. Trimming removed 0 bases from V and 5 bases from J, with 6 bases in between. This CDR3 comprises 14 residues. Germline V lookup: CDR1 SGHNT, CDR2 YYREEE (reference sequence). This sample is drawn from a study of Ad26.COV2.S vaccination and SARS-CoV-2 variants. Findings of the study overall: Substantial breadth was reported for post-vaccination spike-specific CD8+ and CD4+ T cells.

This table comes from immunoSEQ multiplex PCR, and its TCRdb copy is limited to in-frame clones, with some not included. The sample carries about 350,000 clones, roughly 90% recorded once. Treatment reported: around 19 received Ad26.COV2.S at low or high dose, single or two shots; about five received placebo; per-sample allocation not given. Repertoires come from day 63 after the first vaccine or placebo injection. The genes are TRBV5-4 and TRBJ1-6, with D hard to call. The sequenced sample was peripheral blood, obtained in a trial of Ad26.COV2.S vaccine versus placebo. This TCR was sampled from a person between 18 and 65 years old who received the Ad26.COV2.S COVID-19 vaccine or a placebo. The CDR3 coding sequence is TGTGCCAGCAGCTTGGCCAGGAATAATTCACCCCTCCACTTT. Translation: CASSLARNNSPLHF.